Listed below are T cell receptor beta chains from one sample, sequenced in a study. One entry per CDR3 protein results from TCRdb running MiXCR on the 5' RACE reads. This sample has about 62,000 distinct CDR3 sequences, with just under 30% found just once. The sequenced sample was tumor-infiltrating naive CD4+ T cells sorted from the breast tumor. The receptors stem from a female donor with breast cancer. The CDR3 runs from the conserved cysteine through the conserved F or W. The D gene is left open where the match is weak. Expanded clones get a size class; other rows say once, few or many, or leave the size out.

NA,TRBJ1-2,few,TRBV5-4,TGTGCCAGCAGCTTGGACAGGGTGGCGGGCAATGGCTACACCTTC,CASSLDRVAGNGYTF
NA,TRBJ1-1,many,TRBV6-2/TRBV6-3,TGTGCCAGCAGTTACAGACAGTACACTGAAGCTTTCTTT,CASSYRQYTEAFF
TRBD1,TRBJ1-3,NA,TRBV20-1,TGCAGTACTGTACTGGGACAGGGGGTTGGAAACACCATATATTTT,CSTVLGQGVGNTIYF
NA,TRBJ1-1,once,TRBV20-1,TGCAGTGCTAGACGGCCCGACACTGAAGCTTTCTTT,CSARRPDTEAFF
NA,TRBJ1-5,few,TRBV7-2,TGTGCCAGCAGCTTAGTTGGGGCAAACGGTAAGCCCCAGCATTTT,CASSLVGANGKPQHF
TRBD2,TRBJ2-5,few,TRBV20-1,TGCAGTGCTAGAGGGATAGCGGGGGGTCTCGGCCTAGAGACCCAGTACTTC,CSARGIAGGLGLETQYF
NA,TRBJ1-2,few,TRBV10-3,TGTGCCATCAGTGAGGGGGCCTTTAACTATGGCTACACCTTC,CAISEGAFNYGYTF
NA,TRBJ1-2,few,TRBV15,TGTGCCACCAGCAGAGATTCCCAGGTCGGTTTTGGCTACACCTTC,CATSRDSQVGFGYTF
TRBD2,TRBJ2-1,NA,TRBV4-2,TGCGCCAGCAGCATAGGACTAGCGGGAGTGAATGAGCAGTTCTTC,CASSIGLAGVNEQFF
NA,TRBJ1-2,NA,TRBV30,TGTGCCTGGAGTGTTCAGATCAGAGGCTACACCTTC,CAWSVQIRGYTF
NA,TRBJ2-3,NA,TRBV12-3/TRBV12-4,TGTGCCAGCAGCTTGATGACAGATACGCAGTATTTT,CASSLMTDTQYF